The 9 T cell receptor beta chains below come from one sample, sequenced in a study of shared clonotypes between healthy human individuals. Clones were sequenced by immunoSEQ multiplex PCR, and TCRdb holds only the in-frame ones, with some missing. The sample yields about 2 million clones, 95% seen once. The sequenced sample consisted of naive CD4+ T cells sorted from blood. Indicated subset: CD45RA+ positively selected. These TCRs come from a young man in good health.

V gene TRBV2 combines with J gene TRBJ2-7, with 16 bases identical to TRBD2. The CDR3 loop spans 16 amino acids. Trimming cost V 5 bases and J 2 bases; bases outside gene matches: 3. CDR1 and CDR2 (germline): SNHLY, FYNNEI. The CDR3 nucleotides are TGTGCCAGCAGTTCCGGGACTAGCGGGGGGGCCTACGAGCAGTACTTC. Protein sequence: CASSSGTSGGAYEQYF.

This clone was observed a single time. Other DNA variants within this sample encode the same CDR3. The chain couples TRBV18 to TRBJ2-1; D uncertain. With 3 bases removed from V and 7 bases from J, the gap between germline ends came to 4 bases. Germline loops: CDR1 KGHSH, CDR2 LQKENI. This CDR3 is built from 11 residues. CDR3 residues: CASSPMNEQFF. CDR3 sequence (DNA): TGTGCCAGCTCACCGATGAATGAGCAGTTCTTC.

The CDR3 nucleotides are TGTGCCAGCAGTAATCAACAGGGGGGTGAAAAACTGTTTTTT. It is translated as CASSNQQGGEKLFF. The rearrangement uses TRBV6-1 and TRBJ1-4; TRBD1 matches 8 bases. V dropped 5 bases and J dropped 7; count of bases not matched to a gene: 6. The germline V gene encodes CDR1 MNHNS and CDR2 SASEGT. CDR3 length equals 14 residues.

Of note for this clone: Additional DNA sequences in this sample encode the identical CDR3. The J gene is TRBJ2-7, the V gene TRBV10-3, with D possibly TRBD1 on 6 matching bases. The CDR3 is 15 amino acids. V was pared by 3 bases and J by 0 bases, with 12 bases between. The germline CDR1 and CDR2 sequences are ENHRY and SYGVKD. Written as DNA, the CDR3 is TGTGCCATCAGTGAAGCTGGGGGCAGCTCCTACGAGCAGTACTTC. As protein: CAISEAGGSSYEQYF.

This chain uses TRBV5-1 with TRBJ2-1, with unresolved D. CDR1 is SGHRS and CDR2 is YFSETQ in the germline V gene. The CDR3 length is 19 residues. V was pared by 4 bases and J by 0 bases, with 23 bases between. CDR3 nucleotides: TGCGCCAGCAGCCGAGACCACCTATCTACCTCCCGCTCCTACAATGAGCAGTTCTTC. Encoded protein: CASSRDHLSTSRSYNEQFF. The whole variable domain, remainder taken from reference TRBV5-1 and TRBJ2-1, is KAGVTQTPRYLIKTRGQQVTLSCSPISGHRSVSWYQQTPGQGLQFLFEYFSETQRNKGNFPGRFSGRQFSNSRSEMNVSTLELGDSALYLCASSRDHLSTSRSYNEQFFGPGTRLTVL.

The gene calls are TRBV30 and TRBJ2-4, with D tentatively TRBD1 or TRBD2 (5 bases each). Germline V CDR1 and CDR2: GTSNPN, SVGIG (reference sequence). There are 16 residues in the CDR3. Trimming shortened V by 1 base and J by 3 bases, and 16 bases separated the two germline ends. The CDR3 is CAWSARGARFKNIQYF. DNA of the CDR3: TGTGCCTGGAGTGCACGAGGGGCGAGGTTCAAAAACATTCAGTACTTC. The variable domain in full, completed from reference TRBV30 and TRBJ2-4, reads SQTIHQWPATLVQPVGSPLSLECTVEGTSNPNLYWYRQAAGRGLQLLFYSVGIGQISSEVPQNLSASRPQDRQFILSSKKLLLSDSGFYLCAWSARGARFKNIQYFGAGTRLSVL.

The chain is built from TRBV18 and TRBJ2-7; D ambiguous. The CDR3 loop spans 14 amino acids. The V gene lost 3 bases and the J gene lost 3 bases, with 12 bases spanning the gap. CDR1 is KGHSH and CDR2 is LQKENI in the germline V gene. The CDR3 is CASSPVLGYYEQYF. CDR3 in DNA: TGTGCCAGCTCACCCGTTCTAGGGTACTACGAGCAGTACTTC.

The rearrangement uses TRBV6-1 and TRBJ1-2; no definite D call. V lost 7 bases, J lost 2 bases, and 11 bases lay in between. Per germline, CDR1 MNHNS and CDR2 SASEGT. This CDR3 is built from 13 residues. For the CDR3, the DNA is TGTGCCAGCACCTCCTCGTCCAACTATGGCTACACCTTC. Its protein product is CASTSSSNYGYTF.

The V call is TRBV5-6, the J call TRBJ2-7; D gene unclear. V gave up 4 bases and J gave up 6 bases, with 8 bases separating them. The germline CDR1 and CDR2 sequences are SGHDT and YYEEEE. This CDR3 is built from 11 residues. CDR3 nucleotides: TGTGCCAGCAGCGGAACAGCCGAGCAGTACTTC. Protein product: CASSGTAEQYF.